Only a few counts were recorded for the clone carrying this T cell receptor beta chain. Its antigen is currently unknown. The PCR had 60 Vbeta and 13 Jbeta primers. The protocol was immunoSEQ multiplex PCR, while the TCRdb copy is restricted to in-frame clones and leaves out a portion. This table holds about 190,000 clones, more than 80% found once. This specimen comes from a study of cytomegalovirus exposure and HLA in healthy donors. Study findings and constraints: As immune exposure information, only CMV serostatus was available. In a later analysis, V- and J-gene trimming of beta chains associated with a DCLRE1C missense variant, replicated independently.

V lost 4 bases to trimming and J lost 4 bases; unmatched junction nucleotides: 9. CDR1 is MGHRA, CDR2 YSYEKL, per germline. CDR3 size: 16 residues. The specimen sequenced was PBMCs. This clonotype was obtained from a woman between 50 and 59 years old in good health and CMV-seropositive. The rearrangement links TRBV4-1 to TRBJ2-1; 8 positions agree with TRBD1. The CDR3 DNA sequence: TGCGCCAGCAGCCGAACGCCGGGACAGGCGTACAATGAGCAGTTCTTC. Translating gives CASSRTPGQAYNEQFF.